One sample yielded the 24 T cell receptor beta chains listed below, sequenced in a study of shared clonotypes between healthy human individuals. Only in-frame clones appear in the TCRdb table, and some are missing; sequencing was by immunoSEQ multiplex PCR. The sample has approximately 500,000 clones; more than 75% are singletons. Sequencing was performed on PBMCs. These receptors all stem from a woman aged 40 to 50 in good health. Some clones in this sample may be carry-over from other donors' samples.

This clone has only a few counts. V and J are TRBV6-6 and TRBJ2-1, with a possible D match to TRBD2 (6 bases). CDR1 is MNHNY and CDR2 is SVGAGI in the germline V gene (reference sequence). This CDR3 is 13 amino acids long. V was cut by 7 bases and J by 8 bases, with 15 bases left in between. Written as DNA, the CDR3 is TGTGCCAGCACTCCCGGTGGGGGGTATGAGCAGTTCTTC. Translation gives CASTPGGGYEQFF.

The V gene is TRBV11-1, the J gene TRBJ2-3, with TRBD2 as a possible D gene (5 bases). This CDR3 contains 15 residues. The V gene's germline CDR1 is SGHAT and CDR2 FQDESV (reference sequence). Trimming left V 3 bases short and J 6 bases short, with 16 bases between. The chain's CDR3 is CASSFRRATYDTQYF. The CDR3 nucleotides read TGTGCCAGCAGCTTTCGGCGGGCTACGTACGATACGCAGTATTTT.

The chain's CDR3 is CASSLEGQGNYGYTF. CDR3 bases: TGTGCCAGCAGCTTAGAAGGCCAGGGCAACTATGGCTACACCTTC. This rearrangement joins TRBV7-9 to TRBJ1-2, with D perhaps TRBD1 (5 bases). Germline assignment: CDR1 SEHNR and CDR2 FQNEAQ (reference sequence). This CDR3 is 15 amino acids long. Trimming left V 1 base short and J 2 bases short, with 11 bases between.

As regards this clone: This clone may be a read error of a much larger clone one base away. The chain employs TRBV10-3 and TRBJ1-3; D might be TRBD1 (6 bases). Germline-derived CDR1 and CDR2 are ENHRY and SYGVKD. V dropped 10 bases and J dropped 1 base, with 11 bases sitting between them. CDR3 length equals 13 residues. As DNA, the CDR3 is TGTGCCACCAAACAGGGTTCTGGAAACACCATATATTTT. It translates to CATKQGSGNTIYF.

In its sample, this clone was seen a few times. This sequence joins TRBV27 and TRBJ2-7; 11 nucleotides line up with TRBD2. CDR1 and CDR2 from the germline V gene are MNHEY and SMNVEV (reference sequence). This CDR3 region has 16 residues. V lost 0 bases and J lost 2; bases outside the gene matches: 3. CDR3 DNA: TGTGCCAGCAGTTTATCGGGACTAGCGGCCCCCTACGAGCAGTACTTC. Translation gives CASSLSGLAAPYEQYF.

The CDR3 DNA reads TGTGCCAGCAGTTTATCCGCAGGAGGAGATAATTCACCCCTCCACTTT. The encoded protein is CASSLSAGGDNSPLHF. J is TRBJ1-6 and V is TRBV28, with D unclear. Trimming pared 1 base from V and 5 bases from J, leaving 12 bases between. From germline, CDR1 is MDHEN and CDR2 SYDVKM. CDR3 length equals 16 residues. The whole variable domain, remainder taken from reference TRBV28 and TRBJ1-6, is DVKVTQSSRYLVKRTGEKVFLECVQDMDHENMFWYRQDPGLGLRLIYFSYDVKMKEKGDIPEGYSVSREKKERFSLILESASTNQTSMYLCASSLSAGGDNSPLHFGNGTRLTVT.

The chain combines TRBV5-1 with TRBJ2-1, with D tentatively TRBD1 (6 bases). This CDR3 has 15 amino acids. V lost 2 bases, J lost 2 bases, and 11 bases lay in between. Per the germline V gene, CDR1 is SGHRS and CDR2 is YFSETQ. The CDR3 here is CASSLTGPTYNEQFF. CDR3 nucleotide sequence: TGCGCCAGCAGCTTAACAGGGCCGACCTACAATGAGCAGTTCTTC. The whole variable domain, filled in from reference TRBV5-1 and TRBJ2-1, reads KAGVTQTPRYLIKTRGQQVTLSCSPISGHRSVSWYQQTPGQGLQFLFEYFSETQRNKGNFPGRFSGRQFSNSRSEMNVSTLELGDSALYLCASSLTGPTYNEQFFGPGTRLTVL.

This sequence joins TRBV2 and TRBJ2-7; 8 bases map to TRBD1. V lost 4 bases and J lost 0; bases outside the gene matches: 8. CDR3 length equals 16 residues. CDR1 is SNHLY and CDR2 is FYNNEI in the germline V gene. As DNA, the CDR3 is TGTGCCAGCAGTGGGGGATGGGGACAGGCCTCCTACGAGCAGTACTTC. It specifies CASSGGWGQASYEQYF.

The V gene is TRBV11-2, the J gene TRBJ1-3, with D maybe TRBD1 (5 bases). This CDR3 has 16 amino acids. V was cut by 3 bases and J by 0 bases, with 12 bases left in between. Germline V gives CDR1 SGHAT, CDR2 FQNNGV. CDR3 sequence reads: CASSLTPDISGNTIYF. As DNA, the CDR3 is TGTGCCAGCAGCTTGACCCCGGACATCTCTGGAAACACCATATATTTT.

J is TRBJ1-1 and V is TRBV14, with D unresolved. Trimming pared 4 bases from V and 2 bases from J, leaving 8 bases between. CDR1 SGHDN and CDR2 FVKESK come from the germline V gene. This CDR3 region has 13 residues. The CDR3 nucleotides are TGTGCCAGCAGCCGGGATCCAAACACTGAAGCTTTCTTT. This gives the protein CASSRDPNTEAFF.

This chain uses TRBV11-3 with TRBJ2-5; perhaps TRBD1 as D (7 bases). This CDR3 region has 13 residues. V lost 2 bases to trimming and J lost 7 bases, with 11 bases between them. CDR1 and CDR2 (germline): SGHNT, YENEEA. The CDR3 nucleotides are TGTGCCAGCAGCTTACAGCAGGGGGGGACCCAGTACTTC. Protein sequence: CASSLQQGGTQYF.

The chain is built from TRBV29-1 and TRBJ2-7; either TRBD1 or TRBD2 may fit D (5 bases each). The germline gives CDR1 SQVTM, CDR2 ANQGSEA. V lost 7 bases, J lost 1 base, and 17 bases lay in between. CDR3 length: 14 amino acids. This CDR3 is CSASGPEGSYEQYF. The CDR3 DNA sequence: TGCAGCGCCTCAGGACCCGAGGGGTCCTACGAGCAGTACTTC.

The genes are TRBV2 and TRBJ1-3; D unclear. Trimming took 0 bases from V and 1 from J, leaving 16 bases between them. This CDR3 region has 18 residues. Germline CDR1 SNHLY, CDR2 FYNNEI. Here the CDR3 reads CASSEATPKHRSGNTIYF. CDR3 in DNA: TGTGCCAGCAGTGAAGCGACGCCAAAACACCGTTCTGGAAACACCATATATTTT.

The gene calls are TRBV25-1 and TRBJ2-7, with 11 bases that match TRBD1. CDR3 length: 15 residues. Germline CDR1 reads MGHDK; CDR2 reads SYGVNS. V gave up 3 bases and J gave up 4 bases; unmatched junction bases: 5. In nucleotides, the CDR3 is TGTGCCAGCAGTGACCCGGGACAGGGGGGATACGAGCAGTACTTC. Protein sequence: CASSDPGQGGYEQYF.

This chain joins TRBV9 and TRBJ2-2; D unresolved. The CDR3 is 15 residues long. Trimming removed 0 bases from V and 6 bases from J, with 12 bases in between. CDR1 SGDLS and CDR2 YYNGEE come from the germline V gene. CDR3: CASSVAARRAGELFF. CDR3 in DNA: TGTGCCAGCAGCGTAGCGGCTCGACGGGCCGGGGAGCTGTTTTTT.

This clone has a handful of counts. The rearrangement uses TRBV2 and TRBJ2-1; unclear D gene. The CDR3 is 12 residues long. CDR1 and CDR2 from the germline V gene are SNHLY and FYNNEI. The ends were cut back, 5 bases at V and 9 bases at J, with 11 bases in the middle. The chain's CDR3 is CASSWAPGEQFF. The DNA for the CDR3 is TGTGCCAGCAGTTGGGCCCCGGGTGAGCAGTTCTTC.

This clone occurred once. The rearrangement joins TRBV5-5 to TRBJ1-1; D is unresolved. The CDR3 sequence is 14 residues long. The germline V and J ends were trimmed by 4 bases and 1 base, with 11 bases remaining between them. Germline V lookup: CDR1 SGHKS, CDR2 YYEKEE (reference sequence). The CDR3 DNA follows: TGTGCCAGCAGCCGAAACAGAGGGAACACTGAAGCTTTCTTT. It is translated as CASSRNRGNTEAFF.

This clone was counted a few times. The chain links TRBV2 to TRBJ2-7, with D possibly being TRBD2 (7 bases). Germline CDR1 reads SNHLY; CDR2 reads FYNNEI. CDR3 length equals 14 residues. Trimming removed 10 bases from V and 0 bases from J, with 16 bases in between. CDR3 in DNA: TGTGCCACTACTATGGCGGGGGCCTCCTACGAGCAGTACTTC. Translated: CATTMAGASYEQYF.

This chain links TRBV30 with TRBJ2-4; possible D gene TRBD2, 5 bases. Germline CDR1 and CDR2: GTSNPN and SVGIG (reference sequence). The CDR3 consists of 14 residues. V dropped 2 bases and J dropped 0 bases, with 8 bases sitting between them. The CDR3 DNA reads as TGTGCCTGGAGTAAGAGCGGAGCCAAAAACATTCAGTACTTC. It translates to CAWSKSGAKNIQYF.

The chain employs TRBV18 and TRBJ2-2; D remains unclear. The V and J ends lost 1 base and 4 bases respectively, with 16 bases between them. The germline V gene has CDR1 KGHSH and CDR2 LQKENI. The CDR3 sequence is 17 residues long. CDR3 coding DNA: TGTGCCAGCTCACCACTTGCGATTAACCAAGGCACCGGGGAGCTGTTTTTT. This codes for CASSPLAINQGTGELFF.

The CDR3 region is CASSQTGTSVLGEQFF. The CDR3 bases are TGTGCCAGCAGCCAGACCGGGACTAGCGTTCTCGGTGAGCAGTTCTTC. The chain joins TRBV4-2 to TRBJ2-1, with 10 bases that match TRBD2. The germline V gene encodes CDR1 LGHNA and CDR2 YNFKEQ. The CDR3 consists of 16 residues. V shed 3 bases, J shed 9 bases, and the junction held 11 bases outside the gene matches.

This chain uses TRBV15 with TRBJ1-2, with TRBD1 as a possible D gene (5 bases). Looked up from germline, CDR1 is LNHNV and CDR2 is YYDKDF (reference sequence). Trimming removed 0 bases from V and 0 bases from J, with 11 bases in between. CDR3 length: 16 residues. CDR3 protein: CATSRDRSGANYGYTF. CDR3 nucleotide sequence: TGTGCCACCAGCAGAGATCGCTCGGGGGCTAACTATGGCTACACCTTC.

V is TRBV11-3 and J is TRBJ2-5, with TRBD1 identical over 7 bases. This CDR3 contains 15 residues. Germline V gene sequence: CDR1 SGHNT, CDR2 YENEEA. V lost 6 bases and J lost 2; bases outside the gene matches: 9. CDR3 nucleotides: TGTGCCAGCAGTCCGGGACAGAGTACACAAGAGACCCAGTACTTC. Translated, it gives CASSPGQSTQETQYF. Complete variable domain (other parts from reference TRBV11-3 and TRBJ2-5): EAGVVQSPRYKIIEKKQPVAFWCNPISGHNTLYWYLQNLGQGPELLIRYENEEAVDDSQLPKDRFSAERLKGVDSTLKIQPAELGDSAVYLCASSPGQSTQETQYFGPGTRLLVL.

The chain employs TRBV19 and TRBJ2-1; the D gene is possibly TRBD1 (6 bases). CDR3 length equals 16 residues. The germline CDR1 and CDR2 sequences are LNHDA and SQIVND (reference sequence). V lost 5 bases and J lost 4, with 18 bases in between. The CDR3 protein is CASSPTGAGWYNEQFF. CDR3 nucleotide sequence: TGTGCCAGTAGTCCGACAGGTGCTGGTTGGTACAATGAGCAGTTCTTC.